The rows below give T cell receptor beta chains drawn from one sample of a study of T cells in Graves' hyperthyroidism and ophthalmopathy. MiXCR, applied by TCRdb to the multiplex PCR reads, yields one record per CDR3 protein. This table holds around 600,000 distinct CDR3 sequences, less than 45% found once. Sequenced: peripheral blood or thyroid tissue (not recorded which). These receptors all stem from an adult man with Graves' disease, either hyperthyroidism or ophthalmopathy (not recorded which). CDR3s leave out the opening cysteine and the closing phenylalanine or tryptophan.

j_call: TRBJ2-7
v_call: TRBV5-1
cdr3_aa: ASSLDRHEQY

j_call: TRBJ2-2
v_call: TRBV7-9
cdr3_aa: ASSLVPLTSGFGELF

j_call: TRBJ2-7
v_call: TRBV7-8
cdr3_aa: ASNFMRGRNNEQY

j_call: TRBJ1-6
v_call: TRBV3-1
cdr3_aa: ASSPTGPRSPLH

j_call: TRBJ2-7
v_call: TRBV5-1
cdr3_aa: ASSQGLAGNPYEQY

j_call: TRBJ1-2
v_call: TRBV29-1
cdr3_aa: SVEAGLYGYT

j_call: TRBJ1-1
v_call: TRBV5-1
cdr3_aa: ASSFGTGWEAF

j_call: TRBJ1-4
v_call: TRBV10-3
cdr3_aa: ASTTRVAGDEKLF

j_call: TRBJ1-5
v_call: TRBV7-8
cdr3_aa: ASSGTGGARTQH

j_call: TRBJ1-2
v_call: TRBV19
cdr3_aa: ASRTYRGGDGYT

j_call: TRBJ1-4
v_call: TRBV10-2
cdr3_aa: ASSEDKKLF

j_call: TRBJ2-2
v_call: TRBV20-1
cdr3_aa: SAPEEGSGELF

j_call: TRBJ1-2
v_call: TRBV7-2
cdr3_aa: ASSQGGNGYT

j_call: TRBJ1-1
v_call: TRBV19
cdr3_aa: ASSARQGDEAS

j_call: TRBJ2-3
v_call: TRBV7-8
cdr3_aa: ASSQTTDTQY

j_call: TRBJ1-1
v_call: TRBV9
cdr3_aa: ASSETGGNTEAF

j_call: TRBJ2-7
v_call: TRBV2
cdr3_aa: ASSEGRQGGGYEQH

j_call: TRBJ1-3
v_call: TRBV10-3
cdr3_aa: AISESTEGNTIY

j_call: TRBJ1-5
v_call: TRBV20-1
cdr3_aa: SARVPRDRGNQPQH

j_call: TRBJ2-6
v_call: TRBV11-1
cdr3_aa: ASRPPTGAGANVLT

j_call: TRBJ2-5
v_call: TRBV20-1
cdr3_aa: SARGTGGRWETQY

j_call: TRBJ1-5
v_call: TRBV11-1
cdr3_aa: ASSSVSSYNQPQH

j_call: TRBJ2-5
v_call: TRBV7-9
cdr3_aa: ASSLNRGSQETQY

j_call: TRBJ1-2
v_call: TRBV7-8
cdr3_aa: ASSLAGEGYT

j_call: TRBJ1-2
v_call: TRBV12-3/TRBV12-4
cdr3_aa: ASSLGGSTYGYT

j_call: TRBJ1-2
v_call: TRBV7-2
cdr3_aa: ASSRGTVTNYGYT

j_call: TRBJ1-2
v_call: TRBV10-3
cdr3_aa: AISESAGRRGYGYT

j_call: TRBJ1-5
v_call: TRBV24-1
cdr3_aa: ATGLFQPQH

j_call: TRBJ2-7
v_call: TRBV12-3/TRBV12-4
cdr3_aa: ASRSDNSYEQY

j_call: TRBJ1-1
v_call: TRBV19
cdr3_aa: ASSMGQAKTLNTEAF

j_call: TRBJ2-7
v_call: TRBV7-9
cdr3_aa: ASIPGGDYEQY

j_call: TRBJ2-7
v_call: TRBV7-2
cdr3_aa: ASTIALDRAYEQY

j_call: TRBJ2-7
v_call: TRBV29-1
cdr3_aa: SVVREAAYEQY

j_call: TRBJ1-4
v_call: TRBV6-5
cdr3_aa: ASSEEGVYEKLF

j_call: TRBJ1-5
v_call: TRBV20-1
cdr3_aa: SARNSNQPQH

j_call: TRBJ1-5
v_call: TRBV7-8
cdr3_aa: ASSKDRGPQPQH

j_call: TRBJ1-1
v_call: TRBV20-1
cdr3_aa: SAWDSARAEAF

j_call: TRBJ1-1
v_call: TRBV5-1
cdr3_aa: ASSFNGETEAF

j_call: TRBJ2-5
v_call: TRBV7-9
cdr3_aa: ASSTQDRGEETQY

j_call: TRBJ1-2
v_call: TRBV2
cdr3_aa: ASSDPPDRLGYGYT

j_call: TRBJ2-7
v_call: TRBV7-2
cdr3_aa: ASSLVASGGASSYEQY

j_call: TRBJ2-5
v_call: TRBV20-1
cdr3_aa: SAMGLARKETQY

j_call: TRBJ2-5
v_call: TRBV5-1
cdr3_aa: ASSGSDRGLRETQY

j_call: TRBJ2-7
v_call: TRBV19
cdr3_aa: ASSLEGGAYEQY

j_call: TRBJ1-5
v_call: TRBV20-1
cdr3_aa: SATTRGANQPQH

j_call: TRBJ1-1
v_call: TRBV28
cdr3_aa: ASSTGGFSEAF

j_call: TRBJ1-2
v_call: TRBV24-1
cdr3_aa: ATSDSPDRAGGYT

j_call: TRBJ1-2
v_call: TRBV11-2
cdr3_aa: ASSSPGQGGDYGYT

j_call: TRBJ1-5
v_call: TRBV20-1
cdr3_aa: SARDLDSNQPQH

j_call: TRBJ2-5
v_call: TRBV12-3/TRBV12-4
cdr3_aa: ASSSFRDRQETQY

j_call: TRBJ1-3
v_call: TRBV9
cdr3_aa: ASSVDRDPGNTIY

j_call: TRBJ1-1
v_call: TRBV25-1
cdr3_aa: ASSQAGGANTEAF

j_call: TRBJ2-5
v_call: TRBV7-9
cdr3_aa: ASSLGLGQGLETQY

j_call: TRBJ1-3
v_call: TRBV2
cdr3_aa: ASSPGLPGNTIY